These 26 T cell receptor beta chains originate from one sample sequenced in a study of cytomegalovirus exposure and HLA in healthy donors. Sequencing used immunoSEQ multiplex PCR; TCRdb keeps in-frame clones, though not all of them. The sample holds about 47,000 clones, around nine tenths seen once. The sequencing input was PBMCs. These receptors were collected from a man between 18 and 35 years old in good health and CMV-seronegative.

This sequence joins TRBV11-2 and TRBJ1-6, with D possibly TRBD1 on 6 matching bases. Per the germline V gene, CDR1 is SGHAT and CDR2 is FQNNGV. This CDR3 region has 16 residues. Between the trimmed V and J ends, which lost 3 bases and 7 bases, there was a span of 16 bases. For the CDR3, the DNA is TGTGCCAGCAGCTTTCCGACAGGCTACGGGAATTCACCCCTCCACTTT. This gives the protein CASSFPTGYGNSPLHF.

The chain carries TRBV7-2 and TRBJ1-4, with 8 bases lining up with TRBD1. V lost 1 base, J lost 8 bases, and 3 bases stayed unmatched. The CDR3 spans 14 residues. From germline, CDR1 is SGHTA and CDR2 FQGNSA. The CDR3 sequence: CASSLGQGWEKLFF. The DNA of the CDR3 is TGTGCCAGCAGCTTAGGACAGGGGTGGGAAAAACTGTTTTTT.

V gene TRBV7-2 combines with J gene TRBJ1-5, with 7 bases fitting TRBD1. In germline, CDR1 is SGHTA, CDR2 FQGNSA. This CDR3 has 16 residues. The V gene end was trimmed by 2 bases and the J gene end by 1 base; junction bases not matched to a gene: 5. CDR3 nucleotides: TGTGCCAGCAGCTTATGGGACAGCTTCAGCAATCAGCCCCAGCATTTT. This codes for CASSLWDSFSNQPQHF.

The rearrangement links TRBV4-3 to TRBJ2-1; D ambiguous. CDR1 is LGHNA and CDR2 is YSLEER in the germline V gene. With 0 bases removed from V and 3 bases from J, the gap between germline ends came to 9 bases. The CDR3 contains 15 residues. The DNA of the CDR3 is TGCGCCAGCAGCCAAGATGGCAATCGCTACAATGAGCAGTTCTTC. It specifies CASSQDGNRYNEQFF.

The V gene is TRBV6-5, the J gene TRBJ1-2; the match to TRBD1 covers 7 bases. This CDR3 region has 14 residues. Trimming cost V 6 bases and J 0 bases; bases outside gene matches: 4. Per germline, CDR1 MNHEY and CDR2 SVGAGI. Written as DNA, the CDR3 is TGTGCCAGCAGACAGGGGCCAGCTAACTATGGCTACACCTTC. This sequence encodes CASRQGPANYGYTF.

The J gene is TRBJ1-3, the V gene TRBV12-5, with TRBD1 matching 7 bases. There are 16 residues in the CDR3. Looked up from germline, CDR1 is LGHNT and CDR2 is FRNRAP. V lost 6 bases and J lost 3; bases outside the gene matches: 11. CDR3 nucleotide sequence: TGTGCTAGTGGGGCAGGAGAGGGGGCAGGTGGAAACACCATATATTTT. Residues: CASGAGEGAGGNTIYF.

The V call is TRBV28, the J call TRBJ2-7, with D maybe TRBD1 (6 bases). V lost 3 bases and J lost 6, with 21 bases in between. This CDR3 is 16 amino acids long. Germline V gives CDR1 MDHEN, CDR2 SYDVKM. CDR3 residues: CASSFLGGQLSSEQYF. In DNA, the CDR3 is TGTGCCAGCAGTTTCTTGGGTGGACAGCTCAGTTCCGAGCAGTACTTC.

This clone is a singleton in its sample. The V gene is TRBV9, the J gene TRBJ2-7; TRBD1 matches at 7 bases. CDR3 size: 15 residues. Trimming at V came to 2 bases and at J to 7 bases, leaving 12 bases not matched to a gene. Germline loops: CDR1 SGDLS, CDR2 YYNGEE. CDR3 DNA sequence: TGTGCCAGCAGCGTCGCCCGACAGGGTGAAGAGGAGCAGTACTTC. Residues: CASSVARQGEEEQYF.

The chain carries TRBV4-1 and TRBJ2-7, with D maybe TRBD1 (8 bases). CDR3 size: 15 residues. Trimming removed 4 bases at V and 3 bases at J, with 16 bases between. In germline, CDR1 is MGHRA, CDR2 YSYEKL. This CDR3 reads CASSLQTGEGYEQYF. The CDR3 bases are TGCGCCAGCAGCCTCCAGACAGGGGAGGGCTACGAGCAGTACTTC.

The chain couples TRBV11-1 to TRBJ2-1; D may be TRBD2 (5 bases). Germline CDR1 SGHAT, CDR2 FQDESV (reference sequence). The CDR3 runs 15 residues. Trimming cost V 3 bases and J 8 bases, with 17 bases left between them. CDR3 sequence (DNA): TGTGCCAGCAGCTTGATGATAGCCGGAGGTGATGAGCAGTTCTTC. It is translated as CASSLMIAGGDEQFF.

The CDR3: CASSGTLTGGELFF. The CDR3 DNA is TGTGCCAGCAGCGGGACTCTAACTGGCGGGGAGCTGTTTTTT. The rearrangement joins TRBV27 to TRBJ2-2; D is possibly TRBD2 (6 bases). V lost 6 bases and J lost 7, with 15 bases in between. The germline gives CDR1 MNHEY, CDR2 SMNVEV (reference sequence). The CDR3 is 14 amino acids.

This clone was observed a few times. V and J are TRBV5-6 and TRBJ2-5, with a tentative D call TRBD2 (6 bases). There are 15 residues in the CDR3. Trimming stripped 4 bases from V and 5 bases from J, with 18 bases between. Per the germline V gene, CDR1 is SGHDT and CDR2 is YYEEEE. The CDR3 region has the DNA TGTGCCAGCAGCCCTCCTAGCTGGGGGGAGGAGACCCAGTACTTC. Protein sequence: CASSPPSWGEETQYF.

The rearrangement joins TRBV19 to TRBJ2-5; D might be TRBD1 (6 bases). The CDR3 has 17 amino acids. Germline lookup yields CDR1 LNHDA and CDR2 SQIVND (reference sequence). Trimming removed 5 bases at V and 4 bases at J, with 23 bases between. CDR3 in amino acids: CASSPVLTGWVGETQYF. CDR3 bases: TGTGCCAGTAGTCCCGTTCTTACAGGGTGGGTTGGAGAGACCCAGTACTTC. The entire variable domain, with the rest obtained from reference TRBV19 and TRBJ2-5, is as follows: DGGITQSPKYLFRKEGQNVTLSCEQNLNHDAMYWYRQDPGQGLRLIYYSQIVNDFQKGDIAEGYSVSREKKESFPLTVTSAQKNPTAFYLCASSPVLTGWVGETQYFGPGTRLLVL.

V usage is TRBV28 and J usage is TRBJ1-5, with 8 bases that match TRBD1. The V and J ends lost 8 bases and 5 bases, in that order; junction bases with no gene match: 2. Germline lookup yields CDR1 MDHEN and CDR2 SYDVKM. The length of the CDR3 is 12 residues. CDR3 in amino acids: CASGQGYQPQHF. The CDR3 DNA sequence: TGTGCCAGCGGACAGGGTTATCAGCCCCAGCATTTT.

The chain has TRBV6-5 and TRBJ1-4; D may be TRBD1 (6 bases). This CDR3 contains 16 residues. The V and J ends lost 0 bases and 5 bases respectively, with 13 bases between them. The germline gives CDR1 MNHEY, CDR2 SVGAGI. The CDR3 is CASSYSLRGGNEKLFF. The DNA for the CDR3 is TGTGCCAGCAGTTACTCGTTAAGGGGGGGGAATGAAAAACTGTTTTTT.

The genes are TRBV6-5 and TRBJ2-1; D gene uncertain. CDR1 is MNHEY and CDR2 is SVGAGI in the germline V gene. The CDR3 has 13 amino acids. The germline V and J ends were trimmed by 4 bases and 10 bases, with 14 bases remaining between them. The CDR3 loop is CASSSTFLLEQFF. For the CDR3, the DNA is TGTGCCAGCAGTTCCACTTTCCTCTTAGAGCAGTTCTTC.

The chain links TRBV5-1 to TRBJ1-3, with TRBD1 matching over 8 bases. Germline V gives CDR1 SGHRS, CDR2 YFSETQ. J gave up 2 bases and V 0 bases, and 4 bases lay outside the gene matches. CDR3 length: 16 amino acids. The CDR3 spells CASSLDGTGPGNTIYF. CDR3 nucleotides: TGCGCCAGCAGCTTGGATGGGACAGGCCCTGGAAACACCATATATTTT. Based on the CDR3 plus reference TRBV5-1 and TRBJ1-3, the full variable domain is KAGVTQTPRYLIKTRGQQVTLSCSPISGHRSVSWYQQTPGQGLQFLFEYFSETQRNKGNFPGRFSGRQFSNSRSEMNVSTLELGDSALYLCASSLDGTGPGNTIYFGEGSWLTVV.

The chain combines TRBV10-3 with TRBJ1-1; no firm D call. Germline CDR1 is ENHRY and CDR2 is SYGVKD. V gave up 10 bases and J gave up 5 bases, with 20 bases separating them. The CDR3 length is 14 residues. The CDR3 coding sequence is TGTGCCAGCGCCGTCAGCGGGATGTCGACTGAAGCTTTCTTT. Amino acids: CASAVSGMSTEAFF.

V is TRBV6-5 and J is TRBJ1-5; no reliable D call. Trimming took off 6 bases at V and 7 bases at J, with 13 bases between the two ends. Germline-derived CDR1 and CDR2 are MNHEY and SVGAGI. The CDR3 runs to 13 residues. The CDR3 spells CASRAEGRQPQHF. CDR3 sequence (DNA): TGTGCCAGCAGAGCCGAAGGGAGGCAGCCCCAGCATTTT.

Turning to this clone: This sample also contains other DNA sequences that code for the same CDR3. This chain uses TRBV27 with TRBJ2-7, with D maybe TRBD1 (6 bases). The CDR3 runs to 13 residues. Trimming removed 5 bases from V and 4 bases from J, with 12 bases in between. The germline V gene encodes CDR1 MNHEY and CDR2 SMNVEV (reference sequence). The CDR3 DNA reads TGTGCCAGCAGTCCGACAGGAAGTTACGAGCAGTACTTC. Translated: CASSPTGSYEQYF.

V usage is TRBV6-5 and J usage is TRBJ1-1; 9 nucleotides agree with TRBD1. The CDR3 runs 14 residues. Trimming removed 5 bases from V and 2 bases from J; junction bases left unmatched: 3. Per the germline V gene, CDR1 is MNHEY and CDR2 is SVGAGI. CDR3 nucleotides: TGTGCCAGCAGTGCGACAGGGGGAAACACTGAAGCTTTCTTT. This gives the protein CASSATGGNTEAFF.

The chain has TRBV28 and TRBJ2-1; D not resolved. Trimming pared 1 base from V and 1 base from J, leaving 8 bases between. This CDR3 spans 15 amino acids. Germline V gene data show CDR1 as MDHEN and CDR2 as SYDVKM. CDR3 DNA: TGTGCCAGCAGTTTATCGGTCTCTTCCTACAATGAGCAGTTCTTC. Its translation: CASSLSVSSYNEQFF.

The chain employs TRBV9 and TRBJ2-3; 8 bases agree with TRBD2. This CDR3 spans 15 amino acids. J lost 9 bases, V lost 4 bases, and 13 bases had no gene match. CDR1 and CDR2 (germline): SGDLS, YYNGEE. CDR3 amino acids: CASSPGGADDLTQYF. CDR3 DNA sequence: TGTGCCAGCAGCCCCGGGGGGGCCGACGATTTGACGCAGTATTTT.

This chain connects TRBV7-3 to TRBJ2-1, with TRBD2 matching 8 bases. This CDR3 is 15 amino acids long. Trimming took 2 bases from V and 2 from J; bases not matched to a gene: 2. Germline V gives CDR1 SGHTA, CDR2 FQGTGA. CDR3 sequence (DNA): TGTGCCAGCAGCTTAGCGGGGGGACCCTACAATGAGCAGTTCTTC. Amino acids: CASSLAGGPYNEQFF. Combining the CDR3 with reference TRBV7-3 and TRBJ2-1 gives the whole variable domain GAGVSQTPSNKVTEKGKYVELRCDPISGHTALYWYRQSLGQGPEFLIYFQGTGAADDSGLPNDRFFAVRPEGSVSTLKIQRTERGDSAVYLCASSLAGGPYNEQFFGPGTRLTVL.

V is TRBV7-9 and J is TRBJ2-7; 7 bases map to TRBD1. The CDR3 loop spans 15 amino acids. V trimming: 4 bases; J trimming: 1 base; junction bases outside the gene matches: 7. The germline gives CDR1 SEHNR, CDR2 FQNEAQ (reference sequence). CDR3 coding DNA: TGTGCCAGCAGCTATGGGACAGCTTATTCCTACGAGCAGTACTTC. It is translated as CASSYGTAYSYEQYF.

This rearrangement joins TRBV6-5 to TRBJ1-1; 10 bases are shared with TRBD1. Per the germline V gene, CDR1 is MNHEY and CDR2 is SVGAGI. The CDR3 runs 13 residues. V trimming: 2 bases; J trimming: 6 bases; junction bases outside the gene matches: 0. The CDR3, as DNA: TGTGCCAGCAGTTACGACAGGGGGCCTGAAGCTTTCTTT. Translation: CASSYDRGPEAFF.